A single sample is the source of the 9 T cell receptor beta chains below, sequenced in a study of radiation and T cells in renal cell carcinoma. Specified time point: blood 4 weeks post-SBRT, at nephrectomy. As for treatment: 15 Gy SBRT to primary tumor, nephrectomy 4 weeks later. The assay was immunoSEQ multiplex PCR, and TCRdb's table has in-frame clones only and misses some. Found here are around 78,000 clones, 80% to 90% of them singletons; the top ten hold over 5.5%. Sequencing was performed on blood, taken from a patient whose treatment included radiotherapy and nephrectomy. The receptor source for this set is a woman aged 70-85 years with renal cell carcinoma.

This clone occurred once. CDR3 protein: CASSLGASGANTGELFF. CDR3 nucleotide sequence: TGTGCCAGCAGCTTAGGGGCTAGCGGTGCCAACACCGGGGAGCTGTTTTTT. This chain links TRBV7-2 with TRBJ2-2, with TRBD2 matching 7 bases. Germline values: CDR1 SGHTA, CDR2 FQGNSA. CDR3 length: 17 residues. J was trimmed by 2 bases and V by 1 base; bases with no gene match: 7.

The chain joins TRBV5-1 to TRBJ2-1; 8 nucleotides agree with TRBD1. Trimming removed 4 bases from V and 2 bases from J; junction bases left unmatched: 5. CDR3 size: 15 residues. Germline values: CDR1 SGHRS, CDR2 YFSETQ. The CDR3 spells CASSTGTGPYNEQFF. CDR3 nucleotides: TGCGCCAGCAGCACTGGGACAGGTCCCTACAATGAGCAGTTCTTC.

The gene calls are TRBV6-5 and TRBJ2-7; 7 nucleotides agree with TRBD1. CDR1 and CDR2 (germline): MNHEY, SVGAGI. The V segment lost 3 bases and the J segment 4 bases; nucleotides outside the gene matches: 6. This CDR3 has 14 amino acids. The CDR3 region has the DNA TGTGCCAGCAGTTATCTGGACAGGACGTACGAGCAGTACTTC. It yields the protein CASSYLDRTYEQYF.

The rearrangement links TRBV7-2 to TRBJ1-2, with a tentative D call TRBD1 (5 bases). The V gene lost 5 bases and the J gene lost 7 bases, with 20 bases spanning the gap. Germline V gene sequence: CDR1 SGHTA, CDR2 FQGNSA. The CDR3 covers 15 residues. The CDR3 DNA sequence: TGTGCCAGCAGCAACTACCAAGGGGCGATGGGTGGCTACACCTTC. It encodes CASSNYQGAMGGYTF.

The chain couples TRBV2 to TRBJ1-5, with TRBD1 matching over 9 bases. This CDR3 comprises 15 residues. The V and J ends lost 0 bases and 5 bases, in that order; junction bases with no gene match: 2. Germline-derived CDR1 and CDR2 are SNHLY and FYNNEI. The CDR3 sequence: CASSEARTGDQPQHF. In DNA, the CDR3 is TGTGCCAGCAGTGAAGCTCGGACAGGGGATCAGCCCCAGCATTTT.

V is TRBV19 and J is TRBJ2-3; TRBD2 agrees at 9 bases. The length of the CDR3 is 14 residues. Germline V gives CDR1 LNHDA, CDR2 SQIVND (reference sequence). The V gene end was trimmed by 5 bases and the J gene end by 4 bases; junction bases not matched to a gene: 4. CDR3 in amino acids: CASSLRLAADTQYF. The CDR3 coding sequence is TGTGCCAGTAGTCTGCGACTAGCGGCAGATACGCAGTATTTT.

This clone was observed a few times. CDR3 residues: CASSLMGPQQNQPQHF. The CDR3 DNA sequence: TGTGCCAGCAGTTTAATGGGACCCCAGCAGAATCAGCCCCAGCATTTT. The rearrangement joins TRBV28 to TRBJ1-5; D may be TRBD1 (5 bases). Germline assignment: CDR1 MDHEN and CDR2 SYDVKM. This CDR3 is built from 16 residues. V was trimmed by 2 bases and J by 4 bases, leaving 15 bases between them.

This chain connects TRBV5-4 to TRBJ2-7; TRBD2 agrees at 7 bases. The CDR3 covers 15 residues. Germline CDR1 SGHNT, CDR2 YYREEE (reference sequence). The trim removed 2 bases at V and 1 base at J, leaving 6 bases unmatched. The CDR3 DNA sequence: TGTGCCAGCAGCTTTACGGGGGGACTGTCCTACGAGCAGTACTTC. Its translation: CASSFTGGLSYEQYF.

CDR3 residues: CASSPGDGRYQPQHF. CDR3 DNA: TGTGCCAGCTCACCAGGGGATGGCAGGTACCAGCCCCAGCATTTT. The chain has TRBV18 and TRBJ1-5; no firm D call. The CDR3 contains 15 residues. The V and J ends lost 2 bases and 7 bases respectively, with 15 bases between them. Germline CDR1 KGHSH, CDR2 LQKENI.